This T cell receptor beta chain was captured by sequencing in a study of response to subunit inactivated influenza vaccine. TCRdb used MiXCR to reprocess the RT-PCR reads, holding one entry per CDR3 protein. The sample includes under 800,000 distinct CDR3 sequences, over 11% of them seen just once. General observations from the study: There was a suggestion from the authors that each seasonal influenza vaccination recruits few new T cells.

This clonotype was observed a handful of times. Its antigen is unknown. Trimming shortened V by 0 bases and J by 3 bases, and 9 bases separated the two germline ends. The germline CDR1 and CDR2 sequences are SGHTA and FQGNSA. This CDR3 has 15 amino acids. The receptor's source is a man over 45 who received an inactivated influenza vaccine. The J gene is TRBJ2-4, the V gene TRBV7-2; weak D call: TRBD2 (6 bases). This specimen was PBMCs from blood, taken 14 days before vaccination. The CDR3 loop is CASSLASGVKNIQYF. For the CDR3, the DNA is TGTGCCAGCAGCTTAGCGTCGGGAGTCAAAAACATTCAGTACTTC.